Reported below is one TCR beta chain. Antigen specificity is unknown. Generated by immunoSEQ multiplex PCR, the TCRdb table keeps only in-frame clones and is missing some. The sample carries 55,000 to 75,000 clones, about 90% recorded once. The record originates from a study of OX40 agonist ivuxolimab in advanced cancers. The wider study: People in dose escalation had one of these cancers: hepatocellular carcinoma, melanoma, renal cell or head and neck cancer. Notes on the study in general: Expanded clones were, on average, more numerous among CD8+ T cells than CD4+. Clones of CD4+ and CD8+ blood T cells grew by week 6 at doses of 0.1 to 3.0 mg/kg.

Autoimmune disease history or systemic immunosuppression was exclusionary. The clonotype was recovered from an adult with an advanced solid tumor such as melanoma, head and neck, liver or kidney cancer. The source was CD4+ or CD8+ T cells sorted from blood, collected in a trial of the OX40 agonist ivuxolimab.

The CDR3: CASSPWTGDYGYTF. The CDR3 DNA reads TGTGCCAGCAGCCCTTGGACAGGGGACTATGGCTACACCTTC. The chain combines TRBV11-2 with TRBJ1-2; 9 nucleotides line up with TRBD1. Trimming took 5 bases from V and 3 from J; bases not matched to a gene: 4. CDR1 SGHAT and CDR2 FQNNGV come from the germline V gene. The CDR3 totals 14 residues.